One T cell receptor beta chain is described in this entry. Repertoires were generated with immunoSEQ multiplex PCR, while TCRdb's copy carries only in-frame clones and drops some. The data hold about 220,000 clones, with 70% to 85% observed a single time. The data originate from a study of blood T cell repertoires in COVID-19. Germline CDR1 SGHRS, CDR2 YFSETQ. V lost 0 bases, J lost 2 bases, and 8 bases lay in between. The CDR3 runs to 15 residues. The sample comprised peripheral blood. The TCR sequence derives from a man aged 50 to 59 with active or convalescent COVID-19. This chain links TRBV5-1 with TRBJ1-4; D gene uncertain. CDR3 bases: TGCGCCAGCAGCTTGGCCGCGGGGACTAATGAAAAACTGTTTTTT. Translation gives CASSLAAGTNEKLFF.